The 27 T cell receptor beta chains presented below share a single source sample, sequenced in a study of blood T cell repertoires in COVID-19. Produced via immunoSEQ multiplex PCR; TCRdb's table is partial and in-frame only. The sample shows roughly 200,000 clones, over 75% of them seen only once. Sequencing input: peripheral blood. The origin of the receptors is a man older than 75 with acute or convalescent COVID-19.

This chain connects TRBV7-9 to TRBJ2-1; 12 nucleotides align to TRBD2. The germline CDR1 and CDR2 sequences are SEHNR and FQNEAQ (reference sequence). This CDR3 contains 19 residues. Trimming took 2 bases from V and 7 from J; bases not matched to a gene: 15. The DNA for the CDR3 is TGTGCCAGCAGCTTATGGCCCGGGACTAGCGGGCGAACGGGGAATGAGCAGTTCTTC. This translates into CASSLWPGTSGRTGNEQFF.

This clone is a singleton in its sample. The chain couples TRBV7-9 to TRBJ1-4; no clear D. CDR1 and CDR2 (germline): SEHNR, FQNEAQ (reference sequence). The CDR3 runs 15 residues. Deletions cut 5 bases from V and 0 bases from J, with 10 bases between. The CDR3 loop reads CASSLREATNEKLFF. The CDR3 nucleotides read TGTGCCAGCAGCCTTCGAGAGGCAACTAATGAAAAACTGTTTTTT. Full variable domain (missing parts from reference TRBV7-9 and TRBJ1-4): DTGVSQNPRHKITKRGQNVTFRCDPISEHNRLYWYRQTLGQGPEFLTYFQNEAQLEKSRLLSDRFSAERPKGSFSTLEIQRTEQGDSAMYLCASSLREATNEKLFFGSGTQLSVL.

The chain uses TRBV6-1 and TRBJ2-5; TRBD2 aligns across 7 bases. V shed 1 base, J shed 5 bases, and the junction held 10 bases outside the gene matches. The CDR3 covers 16 residues. Germline loops: CDR1 MNHNS, CDR2 SASEGT. The chain's CDR3 is CASSEVVRGDRETQYF. The CDR3 DNA follows: TGTGCCAGCAGTGAAGTCGTTCGGGGGGATCGGGAGACCCAGTACTTC.

In this sample, this clone turned up a few times. V and J are TRBV18 and TRBJ2-1; no reliable D call. V was trimmed by 2 bases and J by 6 bases, leaving 11 bases between them. This CDR3 comprises 14 residues. CDR1 is KGHSH and CDR2 is LQKENI in the germline V gene. The CDR3 reads CASSPGTTINEQFF. The CDR3 nucleotides are TGTGCCAGCTCACCAGGAACTACAATCAATGAGCAGTTCTTC.

The rearrangement uses TRBV6-5 and TRBJ2-7; 7 bases fit TRBD2. V dropped 2 bases and J dropped 3; count of bases not matched to a gene: 4. The CDR3 has 14 residues. The germline V gene has CDR1 MNHEY and CDR2 SVGAGI. The CDR3 DNA is TGTGCCAGCAGTTACCGGGGGGTCGGCTACGAGCAGTACGTC. This codes for CASSYRGVGYEQYV.

The V gene is TRBV27, the J gene TRBJ1-1; tentatively, D is TRBD1 (6 bases). CDR3 length equals 14 residues. Germline-derived CDR1 and CDR2 are MNHEY and SMNVEV (reference sequence). V was shortened by 2 bases and J by 4 bases, with 11 bases between the two germline ends. DNA for the CDR3: TGTGCCAGCAGTTTACGGGGGGGGCCCACTGAAGCTTTCTTT. Translating it yields CASSLRGGPTEAFF.

The V gene is TRBV11-2, the J gene TRBJ2-1; possibly TRBD2 for D (6 bases). This CDR3 has 16 amino acids. The V gene's germline CDR1 is SGHAT and CDR2 FQNNGV. The V and J ends lost 0 bases and 3 bases respectively, with 12 bases between them. CDR3 protein: CASSLDWLASYNEQFF. The CDR3 bases are TGTGCCAGCAGCTTAGACTGGCTAGCGAGCTACAATGAGCAGTTCTTC.

This chain uses TRBV28 with TRBJ1-3; D remains ambiguous. V shed 7 bases and J shed 0 bases, with 13 bases lying between them. Germline CDR1 is MDHEN and CDR2 is SYDVKM. The CDR3 sequence is 15 residues long. The CDR3 DNA follows: TGTGCCAGCACCGATTCACCAGGCTCTGGAAACACCATATATTTT. Amino acid sequence: CASTDSPGSGNTIYF.

V is TRBV7-8 and J is TRBJ2-7; D is unresolved. Germline loops: CDR1 SGHVS, CDR2 FQNEAQ. V shed 1 base and J shed 3 bases, with 7 bases lying between them. The CDR3 spans 13 residues. The CDR3 protein is CASSLGIYYEQYF. The DNA for the CDR3 is TGTGCCAGCAGCTTAGGTATCTACTACGAGCAGTACTTC.

The chain has TRBV3-1 (or the pseudogene TRBV3-2) and TRBJ2-7, with a tentative D call TRBD2 (5 bases). V was shortened by 4 bases and J by 7 bases, with 14 bases between the two germline ends. This CDR3 spans 13 amino acids. Looked up from germline, CDR1 is LGHDT and CDR2 is YNNKEL (reference sequence). The CDR3 bases are TGTGCCAGCAGCCCCGGTCCGGGGTGGGAGCAGTACGTC. Its protein is CASSPGPGWEQYV.

This rearrangement joins TRBV7-8 to TRBJ2-2, with 13 bases aligning to TRBD2. Germline trimming cut 4 bases from V and 4 bases from J; bases unmatched to any gene: 9. The length of the CDR3 is 18 residues. CDR1 and CDR2 from the germline V gene are SGHVS and FQNEAQ. CDR3 in DNA: TGTGCCAGCAGCTCCTGGACTAGCGGGAGAAAGGGCACCGGGGAGCTGTTTTTT. The encoded protein is CASSSWTSGRKGTGELFF.

The V and J genes are TRBV6-6 and TRBJ2-7, with 11 bases identical to TRBD2. V was pared by 6 bases and J by 8 bases, with 9 bases of the junction left unmatched. The CDR3 covers 14 residues. Germline loops: CDR1 MNHNY, CDR2 SVGAGI (reference sequence). CDR3 sequence (DNA): TGTGCCAGCAGCCTACTAGCGGGAGTTAGTAAGCAGTACGTC. It codes for CASSLLAGVSKQYV.

V usage is TRBV27 and J usage is TRBJ2-3; 10 nucleotides align to TRBD2. This CDR3 contains 15 residues. CDR1 and CDR2 from the germline V gene are MNHEY and SMNVEV (reference sequence). The trim removed 8 bases at V and 3 bases at J, leaving 8 bases unmatched. The DNA of the CDR3 is TGTGCCAGCGGGCGAGCGGGAGGGTCTACAGATACGCAGTATTTT. Protein sequence: CASGRAGGSTDTQYF.

The chain has TRBV4-2 and TRBJ2-1; 9 bases agree with TRBD2. This CDR3 contains 15 residues. Germline CDR1 is LGHNA and CDR2 is YNFKEQ. The V and J ends lost 0 bases and 7 bases, in that order; junction bases with no gene match: 4. The CDR3, as DNA: TGTGCCAGCAGCCAAGATGGGCGGGAGGGGAATGAGCAGTTCTTC. Encoded protein: CASSQDGREGNEQFF.

V gene TRBV24-1 combines with J gene TRBJ2-2; 11 positions agree with TRBD2. CDR3 size: 16 residues. With V trimmed by 3 bases and J by 5 bases, 4 bases remained unmatched. Germline assignment: CDR1 KGHDR and CDR2 SFDVKD. CDR3 in amino acids: CATSDPRLAGTGELFF. The CDR3 DNA reads as TGTGCCACCAGTGATCCGCGACTAGCGGGAACCGGGGAGCTGTTTTTT.

This clone was recorded a few times. This chain joins TRBV12-5 and TRBJ2-3, with 11 bases aligning to TRBD2. The CDR3 has 17 amino acids. V gave up 3 bases and J gave up 6 bases; unmatched junction bases: 11. The germline V gene has CDR1 LGHNT and CDR2 FRNRAP. This CDR3 is CASGFPSSGRKRDTQYF. Here the CDR3 DNA reads TGTGCTAGTGGTTTCCCCTCTAGCGGGAGGAAACGGGATACGCAGTATTTT.

This chain links TRBV11-2 with TRBJ2-7, with a weak D call TRBD2 (6 bases). This CDR3 spans 15 amino acids. Deletions cut 0 bases from V and 3 bases from J, with 12 bases between. CDR1 and CDR2 from the germline V gene are SGHAT and FQNNGV. The CDR3 nucleotides read TGTGCCAGCAGCTTAGATCAGCCGCGGGGCTACGAGCAGTACTTC. Translating it yields CASSLDQPRGYEQYF.

This chain connects TRBV7-2 to TRBJ2-3, with a possible D match to TRBD2 (5 bases). V lost 3 bases and J lost 4, with 11 bases in between. From germline, CDR1 is SGHTA and CDR2 FQGNSA. This CDR3 is built from 14 residues. The CDR3 is CASSFIRGSDTQYF. CDR3 sequence (DNA): TGTGCCAGCAGCTTCATCCGAGGGTCAGATACGCAGTATTTT.

The V and J genes are TRBV4-2 and TRBJ2-1; unclear D gene. V lost 4 bases, J lost 8 bases, and 18 bases lay in between. The CDR3 totals 15 residues. Per germline, CDR1 LGHNA and CDR2 YNFKEQ. CDR3 bases: TGTGCCAGCAGCCTGTCCAACCTAGGAGTAGATGAGCAGTTCTTC. It specifies CASSLSNLGVDEQFF.

V and J are TRBV7-9 and TRBJ2-7; tentatively, D is TRBD2 (6 bases). This CDR3 is built from 13 residues. The V end lost 4 bases, the J end lost 4 bases, and 11 bases lay between the germline ends. Germline V lookup: CDR1 SEHNR, CDR2 FQNEAQ (reference sequence). This CDR3 reads CASSSGGPYEQYV. The CDR3, as DNA: TGTGCCAGCAGCTCCGGAGGGCCATACGAGCAGTACGTC.

This chain connects TRBV19 to TRBJ1-5, with 8 bases aligning to TRBD1. Germline V gene lookup returns CDR1 LNHDA and CDR2 SQIVND (reference sequence). The CDR3 runs to 15 residues. V trimming: 0 bases; J trimming: 4 bases; junction bases outside the gene matches: 2. The CDR3 loop is CASSIDTGGNQPQHF. The CDR3 DNA sequence: TGTGCCAGTAGTATAGATACAGGGGGGAATCAGCCCCAGCATTTT.

The rearrangement joins TRBV4-1 to TRBJ2-4, with TRBD2 matching 12 bases. Germline CDR1 reads MGHRA; CDR2 reads YSYEKL. This CDR3 is 15 amino acids long. The trim removed 1 base at V and 7 bases at J, leaving 2 bases unmatched. The CDR3, as DNA: TGCGCCAGCAGCCAAGTCGGGACTAGCGGGAACATTCAGTACTTC. Translating gives CASSQVGTSGNIQYF.

V gene TRBV6-2 or TRBV6-3 combines with J gene TRBJ2-7; 13 bases map to TRBD2. This CDR3 is 16 amino acids long. Looked up from germline, CDR1 is MNHEY and CDR2 is SVGEGT. Germline trimming cut 5 bases from V and 3 bases from J; bases unmatched to any gene: 7. CDR3 region: CASSPLAGGPVYEQYF. The CDR3 DNA sequence: TGTGCCAGCAGTCCACTAGCGGGAGGGCCGGTCTACGAGCAGTACTTC.

The chain links TRBV29-1 to TRBJ2-2, with D possibly TRBD1 on 6 matching bases. This CDR3 is built from 15 residues. The germline V gene encodes CDR1 SQVTM and CDR2 ANQGSEA. V shed 4 bases and J shed 0 bases, with 12 bases lying between them. The CDR3 protein is CSVVSQGANTGELFF. CDR3 bases: TGCAGCGTTGTATCACAGGGAGCGAACACCGGGGAGCTGTTTTTT.

Notes on this clone: At the DNA level, this CDR3 is encoded by other sequences in the same sample as well. J is TRBJ1-1 and V is TRBV5-4; possibly TRBD1 for D (6 bases). The V end lost 5 bases, the J end lost 0 bases, and 11 bases lay between the germline ends. The CDR3 has 14 residues. Germline CDR1 reads SGHNT; CDR2 reads YYREEE (reference sequence). The CDR3 DNA is TGTGCCAGCAGTCTGGACAGCATGAACACTGAAGCTTTCTTT. Protein product: CASSLDSMNTEAFF.

This clone came up many times. As DNA, the CDR3 is TGCAGCGGGGACAGGGGTCCTGAAGCTTTCTTT. Its protein product is CSGDRGPEAFF. The chain recombines TRBV29-1 with TRBJ1-1; TRBD1 matches at 10 bases. This CDR3 spans 11 amino acids. Trimming took 7 bases from V and 6 from J; bases not matched to a gene: 2. From germline, CDR1 is SQVTM and CDR2 ANQGSEA.

The chain joins TRBV5-1 to TRBJ2-2; 9 bases fit TRBD1. CDR1 is SGHRS and CDR2 is YFSETQ in the germline V gene. The CDR3 covers 15 residues. V dropped 4 bases and J dropped 7; count of bases not matched to a gene: 8. CDR3 in DNA: TGCGCCAGCAGCGGGGGACAGGGTGAGGTCGGGGAGCTGTTTTTT. It encodes CASSGGQGEVGELFF.